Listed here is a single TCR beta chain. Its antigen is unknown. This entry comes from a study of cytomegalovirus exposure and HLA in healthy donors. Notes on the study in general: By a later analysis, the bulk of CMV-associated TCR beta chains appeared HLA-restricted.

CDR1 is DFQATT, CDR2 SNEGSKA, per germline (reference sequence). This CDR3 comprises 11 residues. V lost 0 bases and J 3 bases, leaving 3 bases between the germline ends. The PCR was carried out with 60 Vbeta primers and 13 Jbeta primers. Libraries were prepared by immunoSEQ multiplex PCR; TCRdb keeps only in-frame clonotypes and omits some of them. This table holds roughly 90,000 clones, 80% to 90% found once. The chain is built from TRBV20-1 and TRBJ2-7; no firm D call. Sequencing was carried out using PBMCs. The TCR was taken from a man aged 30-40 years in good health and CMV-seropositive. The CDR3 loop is CSARDHYEQYF. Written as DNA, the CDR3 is TGCAGTGCTAGAGATCACTACGAGCAGTACTTC.